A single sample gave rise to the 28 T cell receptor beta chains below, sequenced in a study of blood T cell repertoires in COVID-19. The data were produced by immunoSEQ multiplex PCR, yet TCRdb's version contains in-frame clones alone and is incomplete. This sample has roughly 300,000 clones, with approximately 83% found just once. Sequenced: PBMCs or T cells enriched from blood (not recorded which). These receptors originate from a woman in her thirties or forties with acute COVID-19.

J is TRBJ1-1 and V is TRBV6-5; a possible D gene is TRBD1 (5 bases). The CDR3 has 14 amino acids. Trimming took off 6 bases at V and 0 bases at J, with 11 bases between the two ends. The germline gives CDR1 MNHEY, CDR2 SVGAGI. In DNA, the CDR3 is TGTGCCAGCAGCGACAGCTCTATGAACACTGAAGCTTTCTTT. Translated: CASSDSSMNTEAFF.

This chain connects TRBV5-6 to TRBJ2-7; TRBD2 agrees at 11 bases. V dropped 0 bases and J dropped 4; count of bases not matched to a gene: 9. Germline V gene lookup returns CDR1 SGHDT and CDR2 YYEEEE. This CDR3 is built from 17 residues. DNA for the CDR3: TGTGCCAGCAGCTTGGGCCTAGCGGGAGGAAAGGATTACGAGCAGTACTTC. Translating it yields CASSLGLAGGKDYEQYF.

Here the CDR3 DNA reads TGTGCCATCAGTGAGTCGGTTCTAGGAGACAATGAGCAGTTCTTC. This encodes CAISESVLGDNEQFF. The V and J genes are TRBV10-3 and TRBJ2-1; D gene uncertain. Germline-derived CDR1 and CDR2 are ENHRY and SYGVKD. Trimming cost V 0 bases and J 5 bases, with 11 bases left between them. The CDR3 runs 15 residues.

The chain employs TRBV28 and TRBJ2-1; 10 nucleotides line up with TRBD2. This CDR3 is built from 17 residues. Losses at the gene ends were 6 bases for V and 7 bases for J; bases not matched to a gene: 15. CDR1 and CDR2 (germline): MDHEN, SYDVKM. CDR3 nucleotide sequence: TGTGCCAGCAGCACCGCTAGCGGGAGACTTGTACGGAATGAGCAGTTCTTC. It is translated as CASSTASGRLVRNEQFF.

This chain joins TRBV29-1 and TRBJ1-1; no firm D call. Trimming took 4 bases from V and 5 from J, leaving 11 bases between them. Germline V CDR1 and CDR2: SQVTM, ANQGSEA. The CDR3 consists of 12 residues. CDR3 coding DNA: TGCAGCGTTGCGAGGCACGAGACTGAAGCTTTCTTT. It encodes CSVARHETEAFF.

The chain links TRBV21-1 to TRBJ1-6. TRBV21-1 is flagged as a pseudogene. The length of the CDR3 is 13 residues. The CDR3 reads CATIRGQDSPLHF. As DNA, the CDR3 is TGTGCCACCATCCGGGGTCAGGATTCACCCCTCCACTTT.

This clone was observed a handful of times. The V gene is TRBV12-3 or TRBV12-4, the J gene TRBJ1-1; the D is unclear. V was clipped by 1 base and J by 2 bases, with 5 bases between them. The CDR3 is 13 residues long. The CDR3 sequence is CASSLGSNTEAFF. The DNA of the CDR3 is TGTGCCAGCAGTTTAGGGAGCAACACTGAAGCTTTCTTT.

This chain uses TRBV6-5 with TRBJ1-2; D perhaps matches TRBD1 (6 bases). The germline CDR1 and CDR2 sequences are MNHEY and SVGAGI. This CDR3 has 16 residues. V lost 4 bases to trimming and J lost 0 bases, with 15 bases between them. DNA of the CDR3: TGTGCCAGCAGTTCCCTAGACAGGCTTTCTAACTATGGCTACACCTTC. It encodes CASSSLDRLSNYGYTF.

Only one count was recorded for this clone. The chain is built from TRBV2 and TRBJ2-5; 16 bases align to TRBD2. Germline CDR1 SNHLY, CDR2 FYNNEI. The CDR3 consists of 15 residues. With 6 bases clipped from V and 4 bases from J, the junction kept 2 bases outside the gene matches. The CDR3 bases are TGTGCCAGCAGGGGGACTAGCGGGAGGGCAGAGACCCAGTACTTC. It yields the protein CASRGTSGRAETQYF.

The CDR3 nucleotides are TGCGCCAGCAGTGATTTAATTCGACAGTGGAACACTGAAGCTTTCTTT. This gives the protein CASSDLIRQWNTEAFF. The V and J genes are TRBV10-1 and TRBJ1-1; the D gene is possibly TRBD1 (5 bases). The CDR3 has 16 residues. V was cut by 3 bases and J by 1 base, with 15 bases left in between. Looked up from germline, CDR1 is WNHNN and CDR2 is SYGVQD (reference sequence).

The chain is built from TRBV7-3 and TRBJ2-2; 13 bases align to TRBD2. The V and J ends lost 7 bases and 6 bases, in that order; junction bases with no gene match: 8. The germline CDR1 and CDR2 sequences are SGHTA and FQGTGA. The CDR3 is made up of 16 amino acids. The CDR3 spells CASTQRTSGSPGELFF. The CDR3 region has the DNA TGTGCCAGCACCCAGCGGACTAGCGGGAGTCCCGGGGAGCTGTTTTTT.

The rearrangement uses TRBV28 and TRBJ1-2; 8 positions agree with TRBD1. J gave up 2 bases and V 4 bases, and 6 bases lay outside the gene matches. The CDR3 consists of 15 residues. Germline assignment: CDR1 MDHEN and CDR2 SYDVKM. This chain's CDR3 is CASSSSGGQNYGYTF. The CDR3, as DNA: TGTGCCAGCAGTTCCTCAGGGGGCCAAAACTATGGCTACACCTTC.

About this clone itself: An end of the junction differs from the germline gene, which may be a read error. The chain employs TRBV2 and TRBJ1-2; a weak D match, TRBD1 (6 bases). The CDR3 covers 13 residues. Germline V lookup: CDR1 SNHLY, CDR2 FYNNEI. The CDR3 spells CASSAQTTGLFRF. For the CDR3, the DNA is TGTGCCAGCAGTGCACAAACGACAGGCCTCTTCAGGTTC. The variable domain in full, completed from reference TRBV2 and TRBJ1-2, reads EPEVTQTPSHQVTQMGQEVILRCVPISNHLYFYWYRQILGQKVEFLVSFYNNEISEKSEIFDDQFSVERPDGSNFTLKIRSTKLEDSAMYFCASSAQTTGLFRFGSGTRLTVV.

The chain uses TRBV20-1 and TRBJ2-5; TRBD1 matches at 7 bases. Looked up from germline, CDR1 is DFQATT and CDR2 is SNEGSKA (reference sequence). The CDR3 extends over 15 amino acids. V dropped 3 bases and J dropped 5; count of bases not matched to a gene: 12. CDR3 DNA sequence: TGCAGTGCTAGTGGACCGGGACAGAACAGGGAGACCCAGTACTTC. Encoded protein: CSASGPGQNRETQYF.

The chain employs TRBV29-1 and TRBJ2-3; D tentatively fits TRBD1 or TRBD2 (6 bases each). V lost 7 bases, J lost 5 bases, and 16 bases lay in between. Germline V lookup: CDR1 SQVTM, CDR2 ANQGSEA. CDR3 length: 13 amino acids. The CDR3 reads CSGGANPGDTQYF. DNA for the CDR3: TGCAGCGGGGGGGCTAACCCAGGAGATACGCAGTATTTT.

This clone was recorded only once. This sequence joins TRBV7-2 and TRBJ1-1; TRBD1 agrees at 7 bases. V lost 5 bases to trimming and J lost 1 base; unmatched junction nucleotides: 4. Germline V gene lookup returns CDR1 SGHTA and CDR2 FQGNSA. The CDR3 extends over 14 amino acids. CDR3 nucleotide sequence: TGTGCCAGCAGCACCTGGACAGGGAACACTGAAGCTTTCTTT. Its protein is CASSTWTGNTEAFF.

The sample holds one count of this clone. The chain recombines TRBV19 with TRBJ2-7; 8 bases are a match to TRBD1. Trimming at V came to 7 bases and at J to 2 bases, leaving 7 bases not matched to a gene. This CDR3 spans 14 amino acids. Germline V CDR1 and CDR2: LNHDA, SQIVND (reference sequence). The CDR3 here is CASTQDRGAYEQYF. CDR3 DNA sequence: TGTGCCAGTACCCAAGACAGGGGCGCCTACGAGCAGTACTTC.

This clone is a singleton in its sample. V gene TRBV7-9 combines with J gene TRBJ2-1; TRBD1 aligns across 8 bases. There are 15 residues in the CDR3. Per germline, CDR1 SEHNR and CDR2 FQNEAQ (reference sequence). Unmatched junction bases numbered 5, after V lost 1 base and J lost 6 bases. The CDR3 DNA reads TGTGCCAGCAGCTTAGGGACAGGGCGTTCCAATGAGCAGTTCTTC. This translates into CASSLGTGRSNEQFF.

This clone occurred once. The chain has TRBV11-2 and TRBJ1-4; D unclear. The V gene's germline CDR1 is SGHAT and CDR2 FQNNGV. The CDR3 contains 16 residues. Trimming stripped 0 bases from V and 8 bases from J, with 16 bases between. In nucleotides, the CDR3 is TGTGCCAGCAGCTTAGATCCGCAGAGGATAAGGGAAAAACTGTTTTTT. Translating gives CASSLDPQRIREKLFF. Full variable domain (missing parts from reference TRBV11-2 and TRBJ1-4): EAGVAQSPRYKIIEKRQSVAFWCNPISGHATLYWYQQILGQGPKLLIQFQNNGVVDDSQLPKDRFSAERLKGVDSTLKIQPAKLEDSAVYLCASSLDPQRIREKLFFGSGTQLSVL.

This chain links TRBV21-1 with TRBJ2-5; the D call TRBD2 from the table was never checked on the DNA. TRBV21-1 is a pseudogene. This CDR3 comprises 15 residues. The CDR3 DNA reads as TGTGCCAGCAGCAAAGGAGGCAGCTACCAAGAGACCCAGTACTTC. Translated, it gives CASSKGGSYQETQYF.

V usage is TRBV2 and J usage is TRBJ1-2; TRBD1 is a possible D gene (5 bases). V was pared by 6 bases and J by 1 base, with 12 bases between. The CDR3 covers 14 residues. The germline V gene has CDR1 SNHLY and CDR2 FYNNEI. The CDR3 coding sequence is TGTGCCAGCAGCCTCCAGGGTTATAACTATGGCTACACCTTC. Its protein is CASSLQGYNYGYTF.

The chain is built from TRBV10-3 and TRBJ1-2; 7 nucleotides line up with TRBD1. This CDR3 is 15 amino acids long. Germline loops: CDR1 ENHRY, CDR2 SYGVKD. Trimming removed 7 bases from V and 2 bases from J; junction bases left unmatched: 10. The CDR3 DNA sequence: TGTGCCATCACAGAATCGCCAGGGGGGAACTATGGCTACACCTTC. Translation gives CAITESPGGNYGYTF.

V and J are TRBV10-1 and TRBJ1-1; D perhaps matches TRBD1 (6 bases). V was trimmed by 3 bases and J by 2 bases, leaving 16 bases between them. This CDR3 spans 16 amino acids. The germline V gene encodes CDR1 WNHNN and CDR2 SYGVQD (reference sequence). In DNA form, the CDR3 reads TGCGCCAGCAGTGAAATACCGGGACACACAAACACTGAAGCTTTCTTT. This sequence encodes CASSEIPGHTNTEAFF.

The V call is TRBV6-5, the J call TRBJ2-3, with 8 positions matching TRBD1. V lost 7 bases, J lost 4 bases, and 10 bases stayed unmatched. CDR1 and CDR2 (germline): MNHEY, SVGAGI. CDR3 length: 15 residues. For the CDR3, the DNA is TGTGCCAGCACCCGGCAGGGGGCCGGGGCAGATACGCAGTATTTT. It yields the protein CASTRQGAGADTQYF.

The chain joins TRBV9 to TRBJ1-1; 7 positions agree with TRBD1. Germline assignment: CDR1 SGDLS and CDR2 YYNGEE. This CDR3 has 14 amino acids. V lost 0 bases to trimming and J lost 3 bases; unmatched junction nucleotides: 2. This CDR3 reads CASSVDRGYTEAFF. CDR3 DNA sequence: TGTGCCAGCAGCGTAGACAGGGGATACACTGAAGCTTTCTTT.

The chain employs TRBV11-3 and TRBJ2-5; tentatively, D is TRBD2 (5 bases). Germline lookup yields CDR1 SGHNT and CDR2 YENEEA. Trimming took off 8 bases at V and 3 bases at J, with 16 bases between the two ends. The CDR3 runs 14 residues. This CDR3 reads CASVGSPVEETQYF. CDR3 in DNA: TGTGCCAGCGTAGGGAGCCCTGTTGAAGAGACCCAGTACTTC.

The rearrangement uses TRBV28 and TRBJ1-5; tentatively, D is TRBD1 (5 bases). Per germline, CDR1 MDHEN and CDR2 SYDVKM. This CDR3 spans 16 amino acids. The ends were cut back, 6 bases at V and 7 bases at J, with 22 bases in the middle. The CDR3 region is CASRGLRGNWEQPQHF. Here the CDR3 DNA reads TGTGCCAGCAGGGGACTACGGGGGAATTGGGAGCAGCCCCAGCATTTT.

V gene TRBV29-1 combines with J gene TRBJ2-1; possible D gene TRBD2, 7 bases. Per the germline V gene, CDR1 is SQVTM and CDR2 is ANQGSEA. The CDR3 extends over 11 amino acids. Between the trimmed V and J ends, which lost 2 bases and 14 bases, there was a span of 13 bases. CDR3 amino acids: CSVERGRGEFF. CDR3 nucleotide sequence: TGCAGCGTTGAACGTGGGAGGGGGGAGTTCTTC.